Listed below are T cell receptor beta chains from one sample, sequenced in a study of blood T cell repertoires in COVID-19. The table came from immunoSEQ multiplex PCR; TCRdb's copy has only in-frame clones and leaves some out. The table has fewer than 85,000 clones, 80% to 90% seen once. The sequenced material came from peripheral blood. The receptor set was obtained from a woman aged 80 or over with active or convalescent COVID-19. Each CDR3 is given with its conserved first and last residue. Each record gives: CDR3 DNA, CDR3 protein, V gene, D gene, J gene, clone size. D genes are given only for firm matches. Rows give clone size only sometimes, using once, few, many, or a class for an expanded clone.

CDR3nt: TGTGCCATCAGTGAACGGAGTAGCGGAAGCTCCTACAATGAGCAGTTCTTC; CDR3aa: CAISERSSGSSYNEQFF; v_gene: TRBV10-3; d_gene: .; j_gene: TRBJ2-1; abundance: .
CDR3nt: TGTGCCTGGAGTGCCGGGACTAGCGGACCCTACGAGCAGTACTTC; CDR3aa: CAWSAGTSGPYEQYF; v_gene: TRBV30; d_gene: TRBD2; j_gene: TRBJ2-7; abundance: few
CDR3nt: TGTGCCAGCAGAAACACCCTCAACACTGAAGCTTTCTTT; CDR3aa: CASRNTLNTEAFF; v_gene: TRBV3-1/TRBV3-2; d_gene: .; j_gene: TRBJ1-1; abundance: .
CDR3nt: TGCGCCAGCAGAACGGGGGGAAACTCCTACGAGCAGTACTTC; CDR3aa: CASRTGGNSYEQYF; v_gene: TRBV5-1; d_gene: TRBD2; j_gene: TRBJ2-7; abundance: .
CDR3nt: TGTGCTAGTGCCCGGGACAGAAATTACGAGCAGTACTTC; CDR3aa: CASARDRNYEQYF; v_gene: TRBV12-5; d_gene: TRBD1; j_gene: TRBJ2-7; abundance: .
CDR3nt: TGTGCCAGCAAGACCACAGGGGCCTCCTACAATGAGCAGTTCTTC; CDR3aa: CASKTTGASYNEQFF; v_gene: TRBV6-6; d_gene: TRBD1; j_gene: TRBJ2-1; abundance: .
CDR3nt: TGTGCCAGTATTCCCGGGACAGGGGGGGACTATGGCTACACCTTC; CDR3aa: CASIPGTGGDYGYTF; v_gene: TRBV19; d_gene: TRBD1; j_gene: TRBJ1-2; abundance: .
CDR3nt: TGTGCCAGCAGTTTTCGGCAGCCTCTTCGTGTCCCTAGGGAGCAGTACTTC; CDR3aa: CASSFRQPLRVPREQYF; v_gene: TRBV27; d_gene: .; j_gene: TRBJ2-7; abundance: .
CDR3nt: TGTGCCAGCACCAGTGCGGGGAAGGAGACAGATACGCAGTATTTT; CDR3aa: CASTSAGKETDTQYF; v_gene: TRBV5-4; d_gene: .; j_gene: TRBJ2-3; abundance: .
CDR3nt: TGTGCCAGCAGCTTAGATCTCAGGGCCCGAAGGGGCACTGAAGCTTTCTTT; CDR3aa: CASSLDLRARRGTEAFF; v_gene: TRBV11-2; d_gene: .; j_gene: TRBJ1-1; abundance: few
CDR3nt: TGTGCCAGCAGCTTAGACAGGGAAACCGGGGAGCTGTTTTTT; CDR3aa: CASSLDRETGELFF; v_gene: TRBV7-3; d_gene: TRBD1; j_gene: TRBJ2-2; abundance: .
CDR3nt: TGTGCCAGCAGGCTCGGACTAGTAAGCGAGCAGTACTTC; CDR3aa: CASRLGLVSEQYF; v_gene: TRBV3-1/TRBV3-2; d_gene: TRBD2; j_gene: TRBJ2-7; abundance: .
CDR3nt: TGCGCCAGCAGCGTACAGGGTGGAACCGGGGAGCTGTTTTTT; CDR3aa: CASSVQGGTGELFF; v_gene: TRBV5-1; d_gene: .; j_gene: TRBJ2-2; abundance: .
CDR3nt: TGTGCCAGCAGCCCGCTAGGAGGGAACACTGAAGCTTTCTTT; CDR3aa: CASSPLGGNTEAFF; v_gene: TRBV7-9; d_gene: .; j_gene: TRBJ1-1; abundance: .
CDR3nt: TGTGCCAGCGACTGCATGAACACTGAAGCTTTCTTT; CDR3aa: CASDCMNTEAFF; v_gene: TRBV3-1/TRBV3-2; d_gene: .; j_gene: TRBJ1-1; abundance: .
CDR3nt: TGTGCCAGCAGTGAAGACAGGCGGGGGTTTTCACCCCTCCACTTT; CDR3aa: CASSEDRRGFSPLHF; v_gene: TRBV6-1; d_gene: .; j_gene: TRBJ1-6; abundance: once
CDR3nt: TGCGCCAGCAGTGGAACTCCGGGACTAGCGGGCTCGGGAGAGACCCAGTACTTC; CDR3aa: CASSGTPGLAGSGETQYF; v_gene: TRBV10-2; d_gene: TRBD2; j_gene: TRBJ2-5; abundance: .